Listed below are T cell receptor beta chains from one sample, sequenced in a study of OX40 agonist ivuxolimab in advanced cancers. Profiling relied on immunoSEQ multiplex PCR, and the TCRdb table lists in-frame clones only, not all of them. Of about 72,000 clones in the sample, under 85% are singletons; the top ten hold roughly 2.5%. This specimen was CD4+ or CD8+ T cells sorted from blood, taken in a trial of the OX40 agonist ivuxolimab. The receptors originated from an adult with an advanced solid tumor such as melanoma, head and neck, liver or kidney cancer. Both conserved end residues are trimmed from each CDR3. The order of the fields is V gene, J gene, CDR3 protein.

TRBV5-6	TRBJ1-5	ASSSVGSNQPQH
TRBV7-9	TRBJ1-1	ASSLLLGERDVAF
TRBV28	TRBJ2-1	ASSLWREGNNEQF
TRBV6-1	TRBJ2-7	ASSRTDRGPYEQY
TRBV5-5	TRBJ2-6	ASSPPLGFRANVLT
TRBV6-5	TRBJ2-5	ASSSRDMKEVTQY
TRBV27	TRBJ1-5	ASSRTDGGQPQH
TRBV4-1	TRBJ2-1	ASSRDSHMGNEQF
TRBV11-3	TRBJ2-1	ASSPGLAGDEQF
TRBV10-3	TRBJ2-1	AISTDVSSYNEQF
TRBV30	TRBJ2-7	AARRAASSYEQY
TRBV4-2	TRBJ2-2	ASSPNRGLEDTGELF
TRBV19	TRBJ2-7	ASSSTGTRGYEQY
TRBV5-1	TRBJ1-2	ASSLGRRTSREVDNYGYT
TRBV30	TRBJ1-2	AWRTGGTYGYT
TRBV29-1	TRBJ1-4	SVVGHPGEKLF
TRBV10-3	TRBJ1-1	AISEFSGSTGTEAF
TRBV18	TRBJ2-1	ASSPITSGISSYNEQF
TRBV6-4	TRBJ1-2	ASSDSGQVEGYGYT
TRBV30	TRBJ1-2	AWSVLRLGIYGYT
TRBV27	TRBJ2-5	ASSHRDGQGRETQY
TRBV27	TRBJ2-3	ASSPYGKGADTQY
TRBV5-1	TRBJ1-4	ASKQGTTNEKLF
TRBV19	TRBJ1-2	ASSTQTANNYGYT
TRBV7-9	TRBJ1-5	ASSSDPGDQPQH
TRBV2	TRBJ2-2	ASSDPGWTTGELF
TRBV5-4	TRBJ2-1	ASTSETHRNEQF
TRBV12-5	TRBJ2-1	ASGTTSGHFNEQF
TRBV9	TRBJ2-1	ASSTAVGVYNEQF
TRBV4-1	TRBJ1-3	ASSQDRAQGTGGSGNTIY
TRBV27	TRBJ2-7	ASSLSWGGSPYEQY
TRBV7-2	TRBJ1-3	ASSPWRGRSGNTIY
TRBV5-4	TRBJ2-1	ASSLEGARRNEQF
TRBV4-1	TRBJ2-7	ASSPSWGGQSAYEQY
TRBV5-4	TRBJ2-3	ASTDRGSTNTQY
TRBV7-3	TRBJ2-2	ASALWAANTGELF
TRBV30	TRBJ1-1	AWSAGQPMNTEAF
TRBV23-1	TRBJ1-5	ASSQVPGGRQGPQH
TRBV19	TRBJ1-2	ASSIAGSSSGANYGYT
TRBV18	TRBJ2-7	ASSPPGVGPNEQY
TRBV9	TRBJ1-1	ASSETGTNTEAF
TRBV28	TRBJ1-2	ASSTPSGTGEGGYGYT
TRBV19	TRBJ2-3	ASSIQGHGNTQY
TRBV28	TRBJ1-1	ASSFRGRVNTEAF
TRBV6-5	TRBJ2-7	ASSGKTSGAYEQY
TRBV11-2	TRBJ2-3	ASSLGLQDLTDTQY
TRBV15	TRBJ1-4	ATSRAGGKLF
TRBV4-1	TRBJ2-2	ASSQVMAKHGELF